This T cell receptor (beta chain) appears in the sequencing data of a study of cytomegalovirus exposure and HLA in healthy donors. This clone was seen once. This CDR3 has 17 residues. Germline CDR1 MNHEY, CDR2 SMNVEV (reference sequence). The V segment lost 5 bases and the J segment 3 bases; nucleotides outside the gene matches: 6. Vbeta (60) and Jbeta (13) primers were used in the PCR. Profiled with immunoSEQ multiplex PCR; TCRdb holds only in-frame clones, not every one. This table holds 130,000 to 150,000 clones, roughly 75% found once. The sequence was obtained from a man aged 35-49 years in good health and CMV-seropositive. Sequences were obtained from PBMCs. The V gene is TRBV27, the J gene TRBJ2-2, with 13 positions matching TRBD2. For the CDR3, the DNA is TGTGCCAGCAGTCGGACTAGCGGGAGTGGGGACACCGGGGAGCTGTTTTTT. As protein: CASSRTSGSGDTGELFF.